This is a list of T cell receptor beta chains from one sample in a study of cytomegalovirus exposure and HLA in healthy donors. The repertoire was sequenced with immunoSEQ multiplex PCR; TCRdb's copy has only in-frame clones and lacks some. The data hold more than 140,000 clones, with over 60% observed a single time. The sequencing input was PBMCs. The receptors originated from a male donor in good health and CMV-seronegative. The CDR3 runs from the conserved cysteine through the conserved F or W. The D gene is left open where the match is weak. Size is omitted from some rows. Given values are once, few, many or a class for expanded clones.

abundance	d_gene	v_gene	j_gene	CDR3nt	CDR3aa
few	TRBD1	TRBV10-3	TRBJ1-2	TGTGCCATCAGTCTTGACAGGGCCTATGGCTACACCTTC	CAISLDRAYGYTF
NA	NA	TRBV7-9	TRBJ1-2	TGTTCCAGCAGCTTAGATCGGTCAGGGGTTGGGAACGGCTACACCTTC	CSSSLDRSGVGNGYTF
NA	NA	TRBV9	TRBJ1-2	TGTGCCAGCAGCCCCCGACAGGCTGCTAACTATGGCTACACCTTC	CASSPRQAANYGYTF
NA	NA	TRBV21-1	TRBJ1-2	TGTGCCAGCAGCACACTTAACTATGGCTACACCTTC	CASSTLNYGYTF
once	NA	TRBV4-1	TRBJ1-2	TGCGCCAGCAGCCTACGGGGTAACGGTGACTATGGCTACACCTTC	CASSLRGNGDYGYTF
few	NA	TRBV9	TRBJ2-1	TGTGCCAGCAGCCCCCGAGAACAGCACGGGAGATTGAATGAGCAGTTCTTC	CASSPREQHGRLNEQFF
NA	NA	TRBV27	TRBJ1-1	TGTGCCAGCAGTTTAGAGGGTGGCAGGAGTGCTTTCTTT	CASSLEGGRSAFF
many	NA	TRBV5-6	TRBJ1-1	TGTGCCAGCAGCTTGACGAGGGTTGAAGCTTTCTTT	CASSLTRVEAFF
NA	TRBD2	TRBV7-3	TRBJ2-3	TGTGCCAGCAGCTCAACGCTAGCGGCAGATACGCAGTATTTT	CASSSTLAADTQYF
NA	TRBD1	TRBV14	TRBJ1-4	TGTGCCAGCAGCCCACCGGGACAGGGGGTTTTCGAAAAACTGTTTTTT	CASSPPGQGVFEKLFF
NA	NA	TRBV19	TRBJ1-6	TGTGCCAGTAGTCTTGGACAGTATAATTCACCCCTCCACTTT	CASSLGQYNSPLHF
NA	NA	TRBV6-6	TRBJ2-7	TGTGCCAGCAGTTACTCCAGGGGTACCCTCTACGAGCAGTACTTC	CASSYSRGTLYEQYF
NA	TRBD1	TRBV5-1	TRBJ1-2	TGCGCCAGCAGCTCCGGGACAGCCCCTTATGGCTACACCTTC	CASSSGTAPYGYTF
NA	TRBD1	TRBV10-3	TRBJ2-6	TGTGCCATCAAGGGGACAGGGCTTGGGGCCAACGTCCTGACTTTC	CAIKGTGLGANVLTF
NA	TRBD2	TRBV10-3	TRBJ2-3	TGTGCCATCAGTGAGAAAGGGCTAGCGGGAGGCCCTCGGGATACGCAGTATTTT	CAISEKGLAGGPRDTQYF
NA	TRBD1	TRBV5-4	TRBJ2-2	TGTGCCAGCAGCTTACAGACAGGGGTCACCGGGGAGCTGTTTTTT	CASSLQTGVTGELFF